The next 5 T cell receptor beta chains were all read from a single sample in a study of blood T cell repertoires in COVID-19. The data were produced by immunoSEQ multiplex PCR, yet TCRdb's version contains in-frame clones alone and is incomplete. This table holds about 240,000 clones, approximately 78% found once. Sequenced material: peripheral blood. The receptors come from a woman aged 80 or older with COVID-19, enrolled during active disease.

The V and J genes are TRBV5-6 and TRBJ1-2; D is uncertain. The CDR3 contains 13 residues. V lost 10 bases and J lost 5, with 18 bases in between. Germline V gene lookup returns CDR1 SGHDT and CDR2 YYEEEE. The DNA for the CDR3 is TGTGCCGGACGGGAATGGGGAACGTATGGCTACACCTTC. Its translation is CAGREWGTYGYTF. Together with reference TRBV5-6 and TRBJ1-2, the CDR3 gives the full variable domain: DAGVTQSPTHLIKTRGQQVTLRCSPKSGHDTVSWYQQALGQGPQFIFQYYEEEERQRGNFPDRFSGHQFPNYSSELNVNALLLGDSALYLCAGREWGTYGYTFGSGTRLTVV.

This chain links TRBV27 with TRBJ2-3; 7 positions match TRBD2. Germline-derived CDR1 and CDR2 are MNHEY and SMNVEV (reference sequence). The CDR3 is made up of 14 amino acids. Trimming removed 5 bases from V and 1 base from J; junction bases left unmatched: 3. CDR3 in DNA: TGTGCCAGCAGTGGGACTATGCGCACAGATACGCAGTATTTT. Its protein is CASSGTMRTDTQYF.

The rearrangement uses TRBV29-1 and TRBJ2-7; 9 bases line up with TRBD1. This CDR3 spans 15 amino acids. J was trimmed by 2 bases and V by 0 bases; bases with no gene match: 5. Germline V gene sequence: CDR1 SQVTM, CDR2 ANQGSEA. The CDR3 protein is CSVEDGTGRAYEQYF. As DNA, the CDR3 is TGCAGCGTTGAAGATGGGACAGGGAGAGCCTACGAGCAGTACTTC.

There are a few counts of this clone. The CDR3 sequence is CASSIGKRQGAGNTIYF. The CDR3 nucleotides read TGTGCCAGTAGTATAGGAAAGCGCCAAGGTGCTGGAAACACCATATATTTT. This sequence joins TRBV19 and TRBJ1-3; D uncertain. Germline loops: CDR1 LNHDA, CDR2 SQIVND (reference sequence). V lost 1 base and J lost 2, with 15 bases in between. The CDR3 covers 17 residues.

This chain links TRBV18 with TRBJ2-2; D gene uncertain. Looked up from germline, CDR1 is KGHSH and CDR2 is LQKENI. CDR3 length equals 13 residues. The V gene lost 0 bases and the J gene lost 4 bases, with 3 bases spanning the gap. The CDR3 region is CASSPPLTGELFF. The CDR3 DNA sequence: TGTGCCAGCTCACCACCTCTCACCGGGGAGCTGTTTTTT.